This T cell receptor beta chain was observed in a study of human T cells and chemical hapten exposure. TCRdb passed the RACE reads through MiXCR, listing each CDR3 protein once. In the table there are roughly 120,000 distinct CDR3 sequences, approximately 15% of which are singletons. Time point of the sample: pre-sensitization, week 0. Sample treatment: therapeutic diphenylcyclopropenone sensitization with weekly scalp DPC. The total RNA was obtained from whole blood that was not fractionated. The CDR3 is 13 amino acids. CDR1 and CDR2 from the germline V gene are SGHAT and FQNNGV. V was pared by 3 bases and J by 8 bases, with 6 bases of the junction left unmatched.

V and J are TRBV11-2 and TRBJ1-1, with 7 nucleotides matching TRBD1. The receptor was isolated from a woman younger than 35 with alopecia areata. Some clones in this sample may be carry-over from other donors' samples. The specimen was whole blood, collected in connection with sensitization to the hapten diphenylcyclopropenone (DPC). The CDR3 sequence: CASSFGTVGEAFF. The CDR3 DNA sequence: TGTGCCAGCAGCTTTGGGACAGTCGGAGAAGCTTTCTTT. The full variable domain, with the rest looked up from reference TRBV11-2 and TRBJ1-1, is EAGVAQSPRYKIIEKRQSVAFWCNPISGHATLYWYQQILGQGPKLLIQFQNNGVVDDSQLPKDRFSAERLKGVDSTLKIQPAKLEDSAVYLCASSFGTVGEAFFGQGTRLTVV.